The present TCR beta chain was sequenced within a study of T cell responses to AZD1222 COVID-19 vaccine (dated by TCRdb to 2020 to 2022). About the full investigation: AZD1222 recipients with second doses at about 4 weeks or about 12 weeks were pooled, because spike-specific TCR depth and breadth did not differ between schedules. A total of 233 trial participants underwent TCR sequencing, of whom approximately 200 had received two doses of AZD1222 and around 26 had received two doses of the MenACWY control vaccine. Enrollment into the trials was organized by age into subgroups of 18-55, 56-69 and 70-plus years, and those subgroups contained about 160, 30 and 59 TCR-sequenced participants, respectively. On the study overall, not on this receptor specifically: Because no samples from the day 14 peak response were available, repertoires could be characterized only after the peak T cell response. Epitopes outside the regions mutated in the B.1.351 and B.1.1.7 variants were reportedly recognized by nearly half of the unique spike-specific TCRs. In the small 56-69-year group, the increase in depth fell short of significance, most likely because of low power. CD4 TCRs associated with the vaccine covered the entire spike protein, and the dominant responses were in regions 160-218 and 743-854. Participants were mostly white British and included more females than males, and it was suggested by the authors that clonal diversity may have been underestimated. Spike-specific TCR breadth and depth rose significantly after two AZD1222 doses compared with day 0 and with MenACWY recipients. Conclusions about previously exposed vaccinees were limited because only six or seven AZD1222 recipients were SARS-CoV-2 seropositive at baseline.

The sample's time point label, in plain terms: baseline before first vaccination. Vaccinee samples came from UK trials COV001 and COV002, including a single-blind randomized controlled phase 2/3 trial of AZD1222 (ChAdOx1 nCoV-19) in healthy adults. Trial participant PBMC samples were collected at day 0 and day 28 after the second dose for TCRbeta chain sequencing. The CDR3 holds 15 amino acids from the cysteine to the phenylalanine. The read is trimmed to its CDR3 DNA, 45 bases read in frame from base 1. The germline V gene supplies CDR1 SGHRS and CDR2 YFSETQ. V is pared back by 0 bases and J by 2 bases, with 11 bases lying between the germline termini. The CDR3 regions of human TCRbeta chains were analyzed by immunosequencing. The authors processed their data as follows. TCRs in the repertoires were compared against a reference library of SARS-CoV-2-specific TCRs that had been generated with the MIRA antigen-specificity platform. Breadth meant the fraction of unique TCRs that were SARS-CoV-2-associated, whereas depth meant the fraction of total T cells that were SARS-CoV-2-associated. Using the MIRA data, each spike-specific TCR was assigned both to the spike region to which the TCR was reactive and to a CD4 or CD8 class. Log10-transformed breadth and depth values were compared by one-way ANOVA with Sidak's multiple comparisons tests. TCRdb retrieved this table from immuneACCESS and kept in-frame rearrangements only. Not all clones are present; in checked studies, unresolved V genes account for under half, and no reason is known for the remainder. V, J and clone size were drawn from that table, and D and trimming were deduced from the DNA. The sample has about 200,000 clones on record, 88% of them singletons. 7.7% of the sample comes from the top ten.

Points on this clone: It lacks a known antigen. Base qualities are not recorded, but no much larger clone differs from it by a single base.

The chain is encoded by TRBV5-1 joined to TRBJ1-1; confidence is insufficient to name the D gene. The material sequenced was peripheral blood, taken on day 0 of AZD1222 vaccination. This clonotype was obtained from an adult in good health. The CDR3 corresponds to CASSLGVGINTEAFF. The DNA sequence is TGCGCCAGCAGCTTGGGAGTAGGGATAAACACTGAAGCTTTCTTT.